This T cell receptor beta chain derives from a study of blood T cell repertoires in COVID-19. As for the study in general: COVID-19 samples, acute and convalescent, were from the United States, Italy and Spain. From T cells, B-cell-depleted T cells, or PBMCs came the material, which was cDNA or gDNA.

In the authors' workflow: It was from reference gene primer amplification that nucleated cell counts were estimated. Assay: immunoSEQ multiplex PCR; the TCRdb copy retains only in-frame clones and omits some. The D gene and trimming were derived from the DNA, and the V and J assignments and clone size from that table. The sample lists 75,000 to 100,000 clones; roughly four fifths were seen once. The CDR3 extends over 13 amino acids. CDR1 is SNHLY and CDR2 is FYNNEI in the germline V gene. J gave up 4 bases and V 4 bases, and 4 bases lay outside the gene matches. The sample comprised peripheral blood. The chain has TRBV2 and TRBJ2-7; 7 nucleotides match TRBD2. The source of this sequence is a man aged 50 to 59 with active or convalescent COVID-19. The DNA for the CDR3 is TGTGCCAGCAGTGTGGGGGGGTTGTACGAGCAGTACGTC. This translates into CASSVGGLYEQYV.